This TCR beta chain was documented in a study of blood T cell repertoires in COVID-19. TCRdb's copy holds only in-frame clones and misses some; the assay was immunoSEQ multiplex PCR. The table lists 110,000 to 150,000 clones, 84% of them singletons. The sequence came from a human donor in a cohort sampled during active COVID-19. Input material: peripheral blood.

CDR3 sequence (DNA): TGTGCCAGCTCGGAGGGACAGGGGGCGACCTATGGCTACACCTTC. It is translated as CASSEGQGATYGYTF. V usage is TRBV18 and J usage is TRBJ1-2, with 12 positions matching TRBD1. CDR1 is KGHSH and CDR2 is LQKENI in the germline V gene. The V and J ends lost 6 bases and 4 bases, in that order; junction bases with no gene match: 6. The length of the CDR3 is 15 residues. Full variable domain (rest looked up from reference TRBV18 and TRBJ1-2): NAGVMQNPRHLVRRRGQEARLRCSPMKGHSHVYWYRQLPEEGLKFMVYLQKENIIDESGMPKERFSAEFPKEGPSILRIQQVVRGDSAAYFCASSEGQGATYGYTFGSGTRLTVV.